This is a list of T cell receptor beta chains from one sample in a study of patients and donors after allogeneic stem cell transplantation. TCRdb ran MiXCR on the RT-PCR reads and lists one entry per CDR3 protein. The sample contains tens of thousands of distinct CDR3 sequences, 6.5% to 7% of which appear only once. The sample was blood, either unsorted or a sorted T cell fraction (not recorded which). These receptors came from a human donor who was either an allogeneic HSCT recipient or a stem cell or donor lymphocyte infusion donor (not recorded which). It is not recorded whose cells these are; they may come from a transplant donor. CDR3s include the opening cysteine and the closing phenylalanine or tryptophan. D genes are given only for firm matches. Rows may omit the clone size; those that give it use once, few, many or a size class.

j_gene,d_gene,abundance,v_gene,CDR3nt,CDR3aa
TRBJ1-6,TRBD1,many,TRBV7-9,TGTGCCAGCAGTCTTCAGGACAGGCGCCAGGCACCCCTCCACTTT,CASSLQDRRQAPLHF
TRBJ2-3,-,many,TRBV29-1,TGCAGCGTTGACGGAGAGTACTCAGATACGCAGTATTTT,CSVDGEYSDTQYF
TRBJ2-1,-,-,TRBV11-2,TGTGCCAGCAGCTTAGTTTTCCGGAATGAGCAGTTCTTC,CASSLVFRNEQFF
TRBJ1-2,-,many,TRBV6-2/TRBV6-3,TGTGCCAGCGATGCTGACAGGAGGCACTATGGCTACACCTTC,CASDADRRHYGYTF
TRBJ2-7,-,many,TRBV19,TGTGCCAGTAGTACTACTCAGGCCTACGAGCAGTACTTC,CASSTTQAYEQYF
TRBJ1-1,-,many,TRBV18,TGTGCCAGCTCCCCGGAGTTAGCGGGGACTGAAGCTTTCTTT,CASSPELAGTEAFF
TRBJ2-4,-,many,TRBV7-8,TGTGCCAGCAGACCCACGACAGAGCTAGCCAAAAACATTCAGTACTTC,CASRPTTELAKNIQYF
TRBJ2-5,TRBD2,many,TRBV24-1,TGTGCCACCAGTGACCCTGTCCGGCCGGGGGGGGTACGAGAGACCCAGTACTTC,CATSDPVRPGGVRETQYF
TRBJ1-1,TRBD1,many,TRBV4-2,TGTGCCAGCAGCCCCAGACCGGGACAGACGAACACTGAAGCTTTCTTT,CASSPRPGQTNTEAFF
TRBJ1-1,-,many,TRBV10-3,TGTGCCATCAGCCTATCTGGGGGGGGGAACACTGAAGCTTTCTTT,CAISLSGGGNTEAFF
TRBJ2-1,TRBD1,many,TRBV6-6,TGTGCCAGTGTTGGCAGGGGGAGTTACAATGAGCAGTTCTTC,CASVGRGSYNEQFF
TRBJ2-7,-,-,TRBV24-1,TGTGCCACAGGGGAGGGGGGGCTCTACGAGCAGTACTTC,CATGEGGLYEQYF
TRBJ2-1,-,many,TRBV24-1,TGTGCCACCAGTGACCCGAGCCGGGACCAACTTATGTATGAGCAGTTCTTC,CATSDPSRDQLMYEQFF
TRBJ2-7,-,-,TRBV12-3/TRBV12-4,TGTGCCAGCAGTTTTTACGGCAGCTCCTACGAGCAGTACTTC,CASSFYGSSYEQYF
TRBJ2-7,-,-,TRBV5-1,TGCGCCAGCAGCTTGATGGGGGCGGGAGTAAAATACGAGCAGTACTTC,CASSLMGAGVKYEQYF
TRBJ2-3,-,few,TRBV5-4,TGTGCCAGCAGCTTCCCCTCAGATACGCAGTATTTT,CASSFPSDTQYF
TRBJ2-7,-,many,TRBV28,TGTGCCAGCGGTGGACACAGCACCTACGAGCAGTACTTC,CASGGHSTYEQYF
TRBJ1-1,-,many,TRBV3-1,TGTGCCAGCAGCCAAGGGGCCAGGGACAACGAAGCTTTCTTT,CASSQGARDNEAFF
TRBJ1-6,-,medium-sized,TRBV4-3,TGCGCCAGCAGCCAGAGGACGGCGGGTAATTCACCCCTCCACTTT,CASSQRTAGNSPLHF
TRBJ2-7,TRBD1,-,TRBV6-1,TGTGCCGGGACAGGGTACGAGCAGTACTTC,CAGTGYEQYF
TRBJ2-3,TRBD2,-,TRBV28,TGTGCCAGCACCCATTTTAGCGGGAGTGTAGATACGCAGTATTTT,CASTHFSGSVDTQYF
TRBJ1-2,-,many,TRBV12-3/TRBV12-4,TGTGCCAGCAGTTTCATGGGAGGACTGAACTATGGCTACACCTTC,CASSFMGGLNYGYTF
TRBJ1-1,TRBD1,many,TRBV29-1,TGCAGCGGGGGACAGGGACGCACTGAAGCTTTCTTT,CSGGQGRTEAFF
TRBJ2-3,TRBD2,many,TRBV2,TGTGCCAGCAGTGGTTGGACTAGCGGGAGTACTAGCACAGATACGCAGTATTTT,CASSGWTSGSTSTDTQYF
TRBJ2-1,-,-,TRBV5-6,TGTGCCAGCAGCGATGGGGCCTCACCGTACAATGAGCAGTTCTTC,CASSDGASPYNEQFF
TRBJ2-7,TRBD2,few,TRBV4-3,TGCGCCAGCAGCCAATGGACTAGCGGTACCTACGAGCAGTACTTC,CASSQWTSGTYEQYF
TRBJ2-1,-,many,TRBV7-2,TGTGCCAGCAGCTTAGTGGACAATGAGCAGTTCTTC,CASSLVDNEQFF
TRBJ2-3,-,few,TRBV10-3,TGTGCCATCAGTGAGACAAGCTTAGAAGATACGCAGTATTTT,CAISETSLEDTQYF
TRBJ2-2,-,many,TRBV7-2,TGTGCCAGCAGCTCTCAGGGGGGACTGAGCACCGGGGAGCTGTTTTTT,CASSSQGGLSTGELFF
TRBJ2-2,TRBD1,many,TRBV6-5,TGTGCCAGCAGTTACACCTGGGACAGGGCCACCGGGGAGCTGTTTTTT,CASSYTWDRATGELFF
TRBJ2-1,-,many,TRBV14,TGTGCCAGCAGCCAAGCCGTTCCGGGCTACAATGAGCAGTTCTTC,CASSQAVPGYNEQFF
TRBJ2-7,TRBD2,many,TRBV7-6,TGTGCCAGCAGCCTATCCCGGGGGGACGAGCAGTACTTC,CASSLSRGDEQYF
TRBJ2-3,-,many,TRBV29-1,TGCAGCGTTGAAGCCCGGCTACCTTCGAGAAGCAGCACAGATACGCAGTATTTT,CSVEARLPSRSSTDTQYF
TRBJ1-2,-,many,TRBV7-8,TGTGCCAGCAGCTTAAACCCCGGGGAGCCGGCGGGCTATGGCTACACCTTC,CASSLNPGEPAGYGYTF
TRBJ1-3,-,many,TRBV28,TGTGCCAGCAGTTTAGGCTCTGGAAACACCATATATTTT,CASSLGSGNTIYF
TRBJ2-1,TRBD1,many,TRBV18,TGTGCCAGCTCACCCGAGGCAGGGGGATACAATGAGCAGTTCTTC,CASSPEAGGYNEQFF
TRBJ2-7,-,-,TRBV9,TGTGCCAGCAGCGTAGGACCGGGGAACGAGCAGTACTTC,CASSVGPGNEQYF
TRBJ2-3,TRBD2,few,TRBV4-1,TGCGCCAGCAGCCCACGGACTAGCGGGCTACGCACAGATACGCAGTATTTT,CASSPRTSGLRTDTQYF
TRBJ2-7,TRBD2,many,TRBV4-2,TGTGCCAGCAGCCAAGAGGAGGTACTAGCGGCCAGGGCCTACGAGCAGTACTTC,CASSQEEVLAARAYEQYF
TRBJ2-5,-,many,TRBV12-3/TRBV12-4,TGTGCCAGCAGCCGGGACCTCCTAGGGACCCAGTACTTC,CASSRDLLGTQYF
TRBJ2-1,TRBD2,few,TRBV20-1,TGCAGTGCTAGGGGACTAGCGGGAGACGGTTACAATGAGCAGTTCTTC,CSARGLAGDGYNEQFF
TRBJ2-1,TRBD2,few,TRBV4-2,TGTGCCAGCAGCAAGGGCGCGGGAGCATCGTCCTTCTCCTACAATGAGCAGTTCTTC,CASSKGAGASSFSYNEQFF
TRBJ2-1,TRBD2,-,TRBV5-4,TGTGCCAGCAGCTTTACCGGGGAGGGCGATGAGCAGTTCTTC,CASSFTGEGDEQFF
TRBJ1-2,-,many,TRBV7-2,TGTGCCAGCAGCTTGGTCGCGCGACAGTTAAATGGCTACACCTTC,CASSLVARQLNGYTF
TRBJ2-7,-,many,TRBV2,TGTGCCAGCAGTGTCTCCAGGGAAGCCTACGAGCAGTACTTC,CASSVSREAYEQYF
TRBJ2-3,TRBD2,-,TRBV10-3,TGTGCCATCGGGGGAGCGGGATTCACAGATACGCAGTATTTT,CAIGGAGFTDTQYF
TRBJ2-1,-,many,TRBV28,TGTGCCAGCAGTACCCTTTGGGGGCAGTTCTTC,CASSTLWGQFF
TRBJ1-6,TRBD1,many,TRBV29-1,TGCAGCGTTGCCCCTTTCCCCTCCGGGACAGGGAATTCACCCCTCCACTTT,CSVAPFPSGTGNSPLHF
TRBJ2-2,-,many,TRBV27,TGTGCCAGCAGTCCCCTCGTCGGGGAGCTGTTTTTT,CASSPLVGELFF
TRBJ2-6,TRBD1,-,TRBV12-3/TRBV12-4,TGTGCCAGCAAACACAGGGGGCCCAGCTCTGGGGCCAACGTCCTGACTTTC,CASKHRGPSSGANVLTF
TRBJ2-2,-,many,TRBV29-1,TGCAGCGCTCTAACCCTAGGGGTCTACACCGGGGAGCTGTTTTTT,CSALTLGVYTGELFF
TRBJ1-1,-,many,TRBV20-1,TGCAGTGCTAGAGAAGTTTCTGAAGCTTTCTTT,CSAREVSEAFF
TRBJ2-1,TRBD2,-,TRBV29-1,TGCAGCGTCCCGGGACTAGCGGGAGGGCCGGGACAGTTCTTC,CSVPGLAGGPGQFF
TRBJ1-4,-,many,TRBV9,TGTGCCAGCAGCGCCTCAACTAATGAAAAACTGTTTTTT,CASSASTNEKLFF
TRBJ2-7,TRBD2,many,TRBV24-1,TGTGCCACCAGTGATGCGGGGGGCTCCTACGAGCAGTACTTC,CATSDAGGSYEQYF
TRBJ2-2,TRBD1,many,TRBV12-3/TRBV12-4,TGTGCCAGCATGGGACAGGAAGTTCACACCGGGGAGCTGTTTTTT,CASMGQEVHTGELFF
TRBJ2-4,TRBD2,many,TRBV12-3/TRBV12-4,TGTGCCAGCAGTTTCTTCGCGGGAGAAAACATTCAGTACTTC,CASSFFAGENIQYF